This T cell receptor (beta chain) was documented in a study of cytomegalovirus exposure and HLA in healthy donors. Findings of the study overall: Published work reported that the classifier diagnosed cytomegalovirus status with high specificity and sensitivity.

The CDR3 is 14 residues long. J was trimmed by 7 bases and V by 3 bases; bases with no gene match: 9. CDR1 is SGHKS and CDR2 is YYEKEE in the germline V gene (reference sequence). PCR amplification relied on 60 Vbeta primers (plus 13 Jbeta primers). Profiled with immunoSEQ multiplex PCR; TCRdb holds only in-frame clones, not every one. The sample has roughly 150,000 clones; more than 65% are singletons. This clone is a singleton in its sample. Its antigen is not known. Material: PBMCs. J is TRBJ1-2 and V is TRBV5-5; 7 positions match TRBD1. The clonotype originates from a man aged 25 to 45 in good health and CMV-seropositive. This chain's CDR3 is CASSSETGRPGYTF. The CDR3 DNA is TGTGCCAGCAGCTCCGAGACAGGGAGGCCTGGCTACACCTTC.